This T cell receptor (beta chain) was sequenced during a study of cytomegalovirus exposure and HLA in healthy donors. Across the whole study: The early release's HLA-typed donors yielded approximately 85 million unique TCRs.

On this clone: Its antigen is still unknown.

The PCR employed 60 Vbeta primers together with 13 Jbeta primers. Sequencing used immunoSEQ multiplex PCR; TCRdb keeps in-frame clones, though not all of them. The sample contains fewer than 250,000 clones, roughly 80% of which appear only once. General study results and limits: In a later analysis, TCR beta V- and J-gene trimming showed a link to a missense DCLRE1C variant. Relative to the approximately 680-donor mean, N-insertions were reportedly fewer in an Asian-associated ancestry cluster in a later analysis.

The V and J ends lost 3 bases and 1 base respectively, with 18 bases between them. The length of the CDR3 is 17 residues. The germline V gene encodes CDR1 MDHEN and CDR2 SYDVKM. Sequenced: PBMCs. The clonotype comes from a woman aged 50 to 65 in good health and CMV-seronegative. This chain links TRBV28 with TRBJ1-2; D is ambiguous. The CDR3 loop is CASSLMIWARNNYGYTF. In nucleotides, the CDR3 is TGTGCCAGCAGTTTGATGATTTGGGCAAGGAATAACTATGGCTACACCTTC.